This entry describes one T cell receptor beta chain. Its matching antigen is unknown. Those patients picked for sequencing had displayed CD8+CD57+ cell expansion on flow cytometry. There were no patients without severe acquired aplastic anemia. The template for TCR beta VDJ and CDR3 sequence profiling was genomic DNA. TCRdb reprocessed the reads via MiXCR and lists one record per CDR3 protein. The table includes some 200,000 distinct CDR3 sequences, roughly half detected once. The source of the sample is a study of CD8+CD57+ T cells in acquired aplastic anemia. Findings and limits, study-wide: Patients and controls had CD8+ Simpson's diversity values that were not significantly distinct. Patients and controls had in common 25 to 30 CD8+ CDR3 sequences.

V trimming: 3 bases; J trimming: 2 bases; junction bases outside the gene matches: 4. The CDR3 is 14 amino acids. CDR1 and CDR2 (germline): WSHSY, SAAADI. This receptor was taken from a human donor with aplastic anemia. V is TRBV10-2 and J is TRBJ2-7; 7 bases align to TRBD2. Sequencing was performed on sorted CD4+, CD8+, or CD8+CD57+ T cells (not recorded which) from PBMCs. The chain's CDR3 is CASSDGGGAYEQYF. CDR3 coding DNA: TGCGCCAGCAGTGATGGTGGGGGGGCCTACGAGCAGTACTTC.